This is a list of T cell receptor beta chains from one sample in a study of blood T cell repertoires in COVID-19. Sequenced by immunoSEQ multiplex PCR; TCRdb stores in-frame clones only, minus some. The sample records approximately 80,000 clones, around 90% being singletons. The sequenced sample consisted of peripheral blood. The receptors stem from a human donor in a cohort sampled during active COVID-19. Both conserved end residues are part of each CDR3. Each record gives: clone size, D gene, J gene, V gene, CDR3 protein, CDR3 DNA. The D gene is left open where the match is weak. Size values are once, few and many counts, or a class for expanded clones, and some rows have none.

- | TRBD2 | TRBJ2-7 | TRBV9 | CASSVAQGLALYEQYF | TGTGCCAGCAGCGTAGCCCAGGGACTAGCTCTCTACGAGCAGTACTTC
- | TRBD1 | TRBJ1-3 | TRBV7-6 | CASSTGTGSLVDSGNTIYF | TGTGCCAGCAGCACCGGGACAGGGTCCCTAGTCGACTCTGGAAACACCATATATTTT
- | - | TRBJ1-1 | TRBV18 | CASSPPGATEAFF | TGTGCCAGCTCACCTCCTGGGGCCACTGAAGCTTTCTTT
once | TRBD1 | TRBJ2-7 | TRBV2 | CASSETDLGTGSYEQYF | TGTGCCAGCAGTGAAACCGATCTAGGGACAGGGAGCTACGAGCAGTACTTC
- | - | TRBJ1-4 | TRBV6-5 | CASSQGQLNEKLFF | TGTGCCAGCAGCCAAGGACAGCTCAATGAAAAACTGTTTTTT
- | TRBD2 | TRBJ2-7 | TRBV6-1 | CASSEEAGLRPSYEQYF | TGTGCCAGCAGTGAAGAAGCGGGACTAAGGCCCTCCTACGAGCAGTACTTC
- | TRBD1 | TRBJ1-2 | TRBV19 | CASSTTQGWYAYGYTF | TGTGCCAGTAGTACGACACAGGGGTGGTATGCCTATGGCTACACCTTC
- | TRBD1 | TRBJ2-7 | TRBV15 | CATSRPRDSDTYTYYEQYF | TGTGCCACCAGCAGACCACGGGACAGCGACACTTATACTTACTACGAGCAGTACTTC
- | TRBD1 | TRBJ2-7 | TRBV5-4 | CASSLPGTDIYEQYF | TGTGCCAGCAGCTTGCCCGGGACAGATATTTACGAGCAGTACTTC
- | - | TRBJ1-2 | TRBV9 | CASSVDRGANYGYTF | TGTGCCAGCAGCGTAGATCGGGGAGCTAACTATGGCTACACCTTC
- | - | TRBJ2-1 | TRBV4-1 | CASSQYSSEKGNEQFF | TGCGCCAGCAGCCAATACAGTAGCGAAAAGGGCAATGAGCAGTTCTTC
- | - | TRBJ2-1 | TRBV5-4 | CASSAAGPSNNEQFF | TGTGCCAGCAGCGCGGCGGGTCCTTCAAACAATGAGCAGTTCTTC
- | TRBD1 | TRBJ2-7 | TRBV5-1 | CASTKGTGGFHEQYF | TGCGCCAGCACCAAAGGGACAGGGGGTTTCCACGAGCAGTACTTC
- | - | TRBJ1-1 | TRBV6-1 | CASSETRGGTEAFF | TGTGCCAGCAGTGAAACCAGGGGTGGGACTGAAGCTTTCTTT
- | - | TRBJ1-6 | TRBV19 | CASSIRGSVGDSPLHF | TGTGCCAGTAGTATTCGAGGGAGCGTTGGAGATTCACCCCTCCACTTT